This T cell receptor (beta chain) was captured by sequencing in a study of T cell responses to AZD1222 COVID-19 vaccine. Whole-study results and caveats: Spike-specific TCR depth and breadth grew after two AZD1222 doses.

The repertoire was sequenced with immunoSEQ multiplex PCR; TCRdb's copy has only in-frame clones and lacks some. The table includes about 170,000 clones, approximately 92% detected once. Points on this clone: Its antigen is as yet unknown.

CDR1 SQVTM and CDR2 ANQGSEA come from the germline V gene. CDR3 length equals 14 residues. With 7 bases removed from V and 1 base from J, the gap between germline ends came to 17 bases. The sequences come from peripheral blood, collected on day 0 of AZD1222 vaccination. This clonotype was sampled from an adult in good health. The V gene is TRBV29-1, the J gene TRBJ2-7, with a possible D match to TRBD1 (6 bases). The CDR3 sequence: CSARGPSSSYEQYF. The CDR3 DNA sequence: TGCAGCGCCAGGGGCCCGTCCTCATCCTACGAGCAGTACTTC.